One T cell receptor (beta chain) is described in this entry. The method was immunoSEQ multiplex PCR; TCRdb's version includes in-frame clones alone and lacks a portion of them. The sample includes 90,000 to 120,000 clones, more than 85% of them seen just once. The CDR3 is made up of 13 amino acids. Germline lookup yields CDR1 SGDLS and CDR2 YYNGEE. Trimming cost V 3 bases and J 5 bases, with 9 bases left between them. The data are from a study of OX40 agonist ivuxolimab in advanced cancers. About the research overall: Earlier treatment with anti-PD-1, anti-PD-L1 or anti-CTLA-4 was permitted, and about 40% had received some.

The TCR sequence derives from an adult with an advanced solid tumor such as melanoma, head and neck, liver or kidney cancer. The chain recombines TRBV9 with TRBJ1-5, with D unresolved. Specimen: CD4+ or CD8+ T cells sorted from blood, collected in a trial of the OX40 agonist ivuxolimab. CDR3: CASSAFLDQPQHF. The CDR3 DNA sequence: TGTGCCAGCAGCGCCTTTCTAGATCAGCCCCAGCATTTT.